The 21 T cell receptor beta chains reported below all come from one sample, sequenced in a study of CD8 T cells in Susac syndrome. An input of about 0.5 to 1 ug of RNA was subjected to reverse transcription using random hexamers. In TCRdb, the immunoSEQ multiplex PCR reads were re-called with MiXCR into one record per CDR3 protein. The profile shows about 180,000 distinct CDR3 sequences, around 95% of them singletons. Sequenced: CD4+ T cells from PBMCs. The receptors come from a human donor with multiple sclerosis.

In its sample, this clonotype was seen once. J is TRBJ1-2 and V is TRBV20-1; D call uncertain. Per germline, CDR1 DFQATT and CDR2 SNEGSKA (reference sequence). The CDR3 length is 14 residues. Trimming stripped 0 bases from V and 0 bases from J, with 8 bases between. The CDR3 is CSARDQPSNYGYTF. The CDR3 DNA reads TGCAGTGCTAGAGATCAACCGTCTAACTATGGCTACACCTTC.

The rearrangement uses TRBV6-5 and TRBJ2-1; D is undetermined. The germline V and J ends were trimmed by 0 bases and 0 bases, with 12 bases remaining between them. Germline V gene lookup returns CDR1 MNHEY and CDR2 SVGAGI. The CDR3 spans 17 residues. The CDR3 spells CASSYSASISSYNEQFF. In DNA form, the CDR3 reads TGTGCCAGCAGTTACTCTGCCTCGATAAGCTCCTACAATGAGCAGTTCTTC.

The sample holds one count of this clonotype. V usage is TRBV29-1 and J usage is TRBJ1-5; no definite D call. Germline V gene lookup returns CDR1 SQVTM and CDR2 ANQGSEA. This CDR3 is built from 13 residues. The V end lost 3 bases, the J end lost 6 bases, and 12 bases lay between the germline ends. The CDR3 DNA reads TGCAGCGTTGAGAGCAGCGTGGGTCAGCCCCAGCATTTT. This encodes CSVESSVGQPQHF.

The CDR3 coding sequence is TGCGCCAGCAGCCAAGATGACACCCCGGGGGGCTACACCTTC. Translating gives CASSQDDTPGGYTF. The rearrangement uses TRBV4-3 and TRBJ1-2; no firm D call. From germline, CDR1 is LGHNA and CDR2 YSLEER. The CDR3 sequence is 14 residues long. Trimming pared 0 bases from V and 8 bases from J, leaving 13 bases between.

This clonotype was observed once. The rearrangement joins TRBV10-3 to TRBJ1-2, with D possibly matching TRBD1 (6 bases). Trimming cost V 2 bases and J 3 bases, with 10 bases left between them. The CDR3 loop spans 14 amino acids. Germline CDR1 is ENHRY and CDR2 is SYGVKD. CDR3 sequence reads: CAISEGGPYYGYTF. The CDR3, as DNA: TGTGCCATCAGTGAGGGGGGGCCTTACTATGGCTACACCTTC.

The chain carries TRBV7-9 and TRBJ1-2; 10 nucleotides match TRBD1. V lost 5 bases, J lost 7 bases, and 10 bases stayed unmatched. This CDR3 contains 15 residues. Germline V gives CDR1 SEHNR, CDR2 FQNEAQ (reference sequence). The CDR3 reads CASSLTGTGVTGYTF. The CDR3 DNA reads TGTGCCAGCAGCCTAACCGGGACAGGGGTTACTGGCTACACCTTC.

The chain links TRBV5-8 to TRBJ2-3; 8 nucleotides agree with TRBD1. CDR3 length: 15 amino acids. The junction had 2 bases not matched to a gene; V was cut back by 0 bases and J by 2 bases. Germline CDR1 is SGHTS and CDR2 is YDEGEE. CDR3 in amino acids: CASSLGDRTTDTQYF. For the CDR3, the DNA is TGTGCCAGCAGCTTGGGGGACAGGACCACAGATACGCAGTATTTT. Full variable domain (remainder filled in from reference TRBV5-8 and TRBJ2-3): EAGVTQSPTHLIKTRGQQATLRCSPISGHTSVYWYQQALGLGLQFLLWYDEGEERNRGNFPPRFSGRQFPNYSSELNVNALELEDSALYLCASSLGDRTTDTQYFGPGTRLTVL.

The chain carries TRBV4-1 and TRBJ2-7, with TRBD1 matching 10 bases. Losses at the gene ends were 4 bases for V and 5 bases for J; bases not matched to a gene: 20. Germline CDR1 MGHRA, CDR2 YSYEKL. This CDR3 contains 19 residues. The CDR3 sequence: CASSRNLRLLGTGEDEQYF. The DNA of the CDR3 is TGCGCCAGCAGCCGCAATCTTCGCCTTCTCGGGACAGGGGAGGACGAGCAGTACTTC.

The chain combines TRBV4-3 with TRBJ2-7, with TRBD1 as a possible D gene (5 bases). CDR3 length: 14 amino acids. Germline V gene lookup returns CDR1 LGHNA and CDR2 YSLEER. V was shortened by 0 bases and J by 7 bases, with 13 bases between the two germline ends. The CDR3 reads CASSQDRWGREQYF. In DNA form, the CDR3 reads TGCGCCAGCAGCCAAGATCGCTGGGGCCGGGAGCAGTACTTC.

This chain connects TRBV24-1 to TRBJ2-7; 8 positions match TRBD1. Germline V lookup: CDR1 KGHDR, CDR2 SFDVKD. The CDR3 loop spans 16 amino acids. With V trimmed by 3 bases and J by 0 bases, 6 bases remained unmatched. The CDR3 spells CATSDVRTGSSYEQYF. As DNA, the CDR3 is TGTGCCACCAGTGATGTCAGGACAGGGAGCTCCTACGAGCAGTACTTC.

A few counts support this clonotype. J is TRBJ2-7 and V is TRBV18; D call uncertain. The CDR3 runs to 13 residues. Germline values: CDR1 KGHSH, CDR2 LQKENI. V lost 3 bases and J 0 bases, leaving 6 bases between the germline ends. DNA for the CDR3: TGTGCCAGCTCACCGGGCAGCTCCTACGAGCAGTACTTC. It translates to CASSPGSSYEQYF. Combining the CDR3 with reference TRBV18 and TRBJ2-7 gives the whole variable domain NAGVMQNPRHLVRRRGQEARLRCSPMKGHSHVYWYRQLPEEGLKFMVYLQKENIIDESGMPKERFSAEFPKEGPSILRIQQVVRGDSAAYFCASSPGSSYEQYFGPGTRLTVT.

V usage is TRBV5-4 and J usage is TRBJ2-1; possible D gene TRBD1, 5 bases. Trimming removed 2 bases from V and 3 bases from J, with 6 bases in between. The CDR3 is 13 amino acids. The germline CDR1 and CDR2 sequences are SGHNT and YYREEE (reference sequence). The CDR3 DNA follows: TGTGCCAGCAGCTTTCAGGGCTACAATGAGCAGTTCTTC. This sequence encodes CASSFQGYNEQFF. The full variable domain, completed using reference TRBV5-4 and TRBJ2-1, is ETGVTQSPTHLIKTRGQQVTLRCSSQSGHNTVSWYQQALGQGPQFIFQYYREEENGRGNFPPRFSGLQFPNYSSELNVNALELDDSALYLCASSFQGYNEQFFGPGTRLTVL.

The CDR3 sequence is CASSASRGGIREKLFF. The CDR3 DNA follows: TGTGCCAGCAGTGCCAGCAGGGGAGGGATCCGTGAAAAACTGTTTTTT. The chain employs TRBV2 and TRBJ1-4; tentatively, D is TRBD1 (6 bases). CDR3 length: 16 amino acids. CDR1 and CDR2 (germline): SNHLY, FYNNEI. Trimming pared 4 bases from V and 7 bases from J, leaving 19 bases between.

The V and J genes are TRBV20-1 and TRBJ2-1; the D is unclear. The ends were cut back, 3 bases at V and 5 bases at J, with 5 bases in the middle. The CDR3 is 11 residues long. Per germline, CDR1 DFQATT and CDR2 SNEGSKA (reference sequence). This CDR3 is CSASAHNEQFF. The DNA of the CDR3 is TGCAGTGCTAGTGCCCACAATGAGCAGTTCTTC.

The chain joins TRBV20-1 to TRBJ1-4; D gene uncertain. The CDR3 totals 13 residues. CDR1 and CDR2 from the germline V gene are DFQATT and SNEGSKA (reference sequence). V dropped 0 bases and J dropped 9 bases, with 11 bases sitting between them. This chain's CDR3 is CSARDFTDQKLFF. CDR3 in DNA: TGCAGTGCTAGAGATTTTACTGACCAAAAACTGTTTTTT.

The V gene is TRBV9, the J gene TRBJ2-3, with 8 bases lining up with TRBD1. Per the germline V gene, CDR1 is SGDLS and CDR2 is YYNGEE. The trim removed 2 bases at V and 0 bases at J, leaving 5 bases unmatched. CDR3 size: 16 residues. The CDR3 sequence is CASSVLQGESTDTQYF. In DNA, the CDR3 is TGTGCCAGCAGCGTCCTACAGGGGGAAAGCACAGATACGCAGTATTTT.

The chain's CDR3 is CASGSPSSGANVLTF. The DNA for the CDR3 is TGTGCCAGCGGCTCACCCAGCTCTGGGGCCAACGTCCTGACTTTC. The chain links TRBV27 to TRBJ2-6; D remains unclear. The V gene lost 8 bases and the J gene lost 0 bases, with 11 bases spanning the gap. Germline-derived CDR1 and CDR2 are MNHEY and SMNVEV (reference sequence). This CDR3 has 15 residues.

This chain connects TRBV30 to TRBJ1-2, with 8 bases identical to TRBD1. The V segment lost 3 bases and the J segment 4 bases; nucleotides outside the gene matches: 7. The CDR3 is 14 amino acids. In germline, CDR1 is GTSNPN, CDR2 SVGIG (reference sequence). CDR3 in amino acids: CAWRRQGPGYGYTF. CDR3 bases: TGTGCCTGGAGAAGACAGGGGCCGGGCTATGGCTACACCTTC. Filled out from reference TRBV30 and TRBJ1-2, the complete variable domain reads SQTIHQWPATLVQPVGSPLSLECTVEGTSNPNLYWYRQAAGRGLQLLFYSVGIGQISSEVPQNLSASRPQDRQFILSSKKLLLSDSGFYLCAWRRQGPGYGYTFGSGTRLTVV.

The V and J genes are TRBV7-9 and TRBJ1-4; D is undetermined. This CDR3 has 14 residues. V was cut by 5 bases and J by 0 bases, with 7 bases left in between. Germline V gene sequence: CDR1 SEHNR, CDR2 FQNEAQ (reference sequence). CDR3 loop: CASSPQTTNEKLFF. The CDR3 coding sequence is TGTGCCAGCAGCCCCCAGACAACTAATGAAAAACTGTTTTTT.

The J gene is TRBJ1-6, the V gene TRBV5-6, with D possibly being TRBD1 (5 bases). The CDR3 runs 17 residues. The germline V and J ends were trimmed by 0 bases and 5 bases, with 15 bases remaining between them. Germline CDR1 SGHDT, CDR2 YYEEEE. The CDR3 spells CASSLGLHQGHNSPLHF. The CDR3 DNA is TGTGCCAGCAGCTTGGGCCTGCATCAGGGACATAATTCACCCCTCCACTTT.

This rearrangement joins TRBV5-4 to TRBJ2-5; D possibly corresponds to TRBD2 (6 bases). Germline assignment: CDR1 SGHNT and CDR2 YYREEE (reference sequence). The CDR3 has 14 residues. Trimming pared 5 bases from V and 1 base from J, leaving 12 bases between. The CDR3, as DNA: TGTGCCAGCAGATCCACTAGCATCCAAGAGACCCAGTACTTC. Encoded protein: CASRSTSIQETQYF.